This T cell receptor (beta chain) was sequenced in a study of cytomegalovirus exposure and HLA in healthy donors. Clones were sequenced by immunoSEQ multiplex PCR, and TCRdb holds only the in-frame ones, with some missing. The profile shows around 400,000 clones, 80% to 90% of them singletons. Germline V gene data show CDR1 as GTSNPN and CDR2 as SVGIG (reference sequence). V dropped 2 bases and J dropped 2 bases, with 12 bases sitting between them. The CDR3 contains 14 residues. The clonotype was recovered from a young woman in good health and CMV-seronegative. Specimen: PBMCs. The chain links TRBV30 to TRBJ1-2; D possibly corresponds to TRBD1 (5 bases). The CDR3 nucleotides are TGTGCCTGGAGTCATTCAGGGATCAACTATGGCTACACCTTC. Translating gives CAWSHSGINYGYTF.